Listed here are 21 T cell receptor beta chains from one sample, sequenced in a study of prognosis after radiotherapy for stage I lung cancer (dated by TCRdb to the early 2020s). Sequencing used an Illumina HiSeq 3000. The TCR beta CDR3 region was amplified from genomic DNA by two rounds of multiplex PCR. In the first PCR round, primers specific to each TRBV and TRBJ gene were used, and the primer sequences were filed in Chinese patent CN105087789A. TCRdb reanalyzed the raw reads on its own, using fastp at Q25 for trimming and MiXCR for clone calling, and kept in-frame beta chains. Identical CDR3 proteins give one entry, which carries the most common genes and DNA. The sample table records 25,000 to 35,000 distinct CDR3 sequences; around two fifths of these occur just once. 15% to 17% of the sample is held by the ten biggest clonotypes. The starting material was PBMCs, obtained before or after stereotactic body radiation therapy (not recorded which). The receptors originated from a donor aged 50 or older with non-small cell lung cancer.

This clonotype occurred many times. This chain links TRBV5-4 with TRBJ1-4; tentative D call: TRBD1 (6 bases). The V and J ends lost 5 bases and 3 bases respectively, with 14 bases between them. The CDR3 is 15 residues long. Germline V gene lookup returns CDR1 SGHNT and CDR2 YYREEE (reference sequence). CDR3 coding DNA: TGTGCCAGCAGTTCCGAGGGGGGAGCTAATGAAAAACTGTTTTTT. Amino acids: CASSSEGGANEKLFF.

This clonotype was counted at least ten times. The CDR3 loop is CSARDFQETQYF. The CDR3 DNA is TGCAGTGCTAGGGACTTCCAAGAGACCCAGTACTTC. This chain links TRBV20-1 with TRBJ2-5, with a tentative D call TRBD2 (5 bases). Trimming left V 3 bases short and J 1 base short, with 6 bases between. The CDR3 covers 12 residues. The V gene's germline CDR1 is DFQATT and CDR2 SNEGSKA (reference sequence).

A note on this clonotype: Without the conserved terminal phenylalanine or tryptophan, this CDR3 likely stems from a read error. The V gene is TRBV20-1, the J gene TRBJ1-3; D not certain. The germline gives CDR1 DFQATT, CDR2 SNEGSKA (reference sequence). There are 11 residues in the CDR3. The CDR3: CIATLGDTIYS. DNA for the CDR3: TGCATTGCTACTCTCGGGGACACCATATATTCT.

The chain's CDR3 is CAWKRDTDTQYF. The DNA for the CDR3 is TGTGCCTGGAAGAGGGACACAGATACGCAGTATTTT. The chain carries TRBV30 and TRBJ2-3, with D perhaps TRBD2 (5 bases). CDR1 GTSNPN and CDR2 SVGIG come from the germline V gene (reference sequence). V lost 4 bases to trimming and J lost 2 bases, with 7 bases between them. This CDR3 has 12 residues.

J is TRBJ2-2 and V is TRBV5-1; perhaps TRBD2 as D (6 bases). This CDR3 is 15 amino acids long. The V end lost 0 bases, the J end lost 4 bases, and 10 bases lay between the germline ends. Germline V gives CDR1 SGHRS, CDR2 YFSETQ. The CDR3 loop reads CASSLVAGITGELFF. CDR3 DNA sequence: TGCGCCAGCAGCTTGGTGGCGGGAATCACCGGGGAGCTGTTTTTT. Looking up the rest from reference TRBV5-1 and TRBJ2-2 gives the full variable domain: KAGVTQTPRYLIKTRGQQVTLSCSPISGHRSVSWYQQTPGQGLQFLFEYFSETQRNKGNFPGRFSGRQFSNSRSEMNVSTLELGDSALYLCASSLVAGITGELFFGEGSRLTVL.

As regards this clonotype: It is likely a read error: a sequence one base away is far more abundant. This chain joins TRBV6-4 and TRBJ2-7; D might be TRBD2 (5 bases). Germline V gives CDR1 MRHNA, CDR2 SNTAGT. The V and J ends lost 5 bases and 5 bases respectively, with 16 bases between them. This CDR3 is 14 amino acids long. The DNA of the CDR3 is TGTGCCAGCAGTTATCAGGACTCCGCCGACGAGCAGTACTTC. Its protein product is CASSYQDSADEQYF.

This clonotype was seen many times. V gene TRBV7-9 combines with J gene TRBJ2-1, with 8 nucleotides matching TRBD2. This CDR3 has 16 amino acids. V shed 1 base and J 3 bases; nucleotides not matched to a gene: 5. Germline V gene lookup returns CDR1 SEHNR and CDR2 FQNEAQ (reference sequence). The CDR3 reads CASSLVGGGNYNEQFF. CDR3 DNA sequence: TGTGCCAGCAGCTTAGTAGGCGGGGGGAACTACAATGAGCAGTTCTTC.

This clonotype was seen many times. CDR3 amino acids: CASSRGQTSYEQYF. DNA of the CDR3: TGCGCCAGCAGCAGGGGACAGACCTCCTACGAGCAGTACTTC. The chain carries TRBV5-1 and TRBJ2-7; 7 bases are a match to TRBD1. V was pared by 4 bases and J by 0 bases, with 4 bases of the junction left unmatched. Germline CDR1 reads SGHRS; CDR2 reads YFSETQ. The CDR3 totals 14 residues.

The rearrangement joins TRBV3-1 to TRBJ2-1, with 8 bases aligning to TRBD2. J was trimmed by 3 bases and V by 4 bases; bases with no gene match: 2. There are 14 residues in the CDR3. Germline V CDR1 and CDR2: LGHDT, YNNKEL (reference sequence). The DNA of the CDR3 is TGTGCCAGCAGCCGAGCGGGAGTCTACAATGAGCAGTTCTTC. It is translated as CASSRAGVYNEQFF.

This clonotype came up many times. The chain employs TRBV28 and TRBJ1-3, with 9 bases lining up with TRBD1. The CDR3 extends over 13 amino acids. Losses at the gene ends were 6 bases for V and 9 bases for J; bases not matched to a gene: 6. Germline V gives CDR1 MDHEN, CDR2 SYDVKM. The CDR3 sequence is CASSHRGLSTIYF. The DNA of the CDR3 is TGTGCCAGCAGCCACAGGGGGCTATCCACCATATATTTT.

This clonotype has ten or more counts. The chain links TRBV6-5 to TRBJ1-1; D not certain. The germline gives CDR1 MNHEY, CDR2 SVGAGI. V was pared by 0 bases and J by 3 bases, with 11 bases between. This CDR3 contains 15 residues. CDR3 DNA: TGTGCCAGCAGTTACTCTCCGGGTCCGTACACTGAAGCTTTCTTT. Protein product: CASSYSPGPYTEAFF.

The CDR3 sequence is CASSLKQGRGNEQFF. DNA of the CDR3: TGTGCCAGCAGCTTGAAACAGGGGCGGGGCAATGAGCAGTTCTTC. The genes are TRBV5-4 and TRBJ2-1; possible D gene TRBD1, 7 bases. Germline assignment: CDR1 SGHNT and CDR2 YYREEE (reference sequence). This CDR3 has 15 amino acids. Trimming shortened V by 1 base and J by 6 bases, and 14 bases separated the two germline ends.

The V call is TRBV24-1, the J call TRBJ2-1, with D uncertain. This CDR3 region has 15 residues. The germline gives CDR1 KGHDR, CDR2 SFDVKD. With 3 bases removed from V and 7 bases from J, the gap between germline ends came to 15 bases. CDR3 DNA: TGTGCCACCAGTGATAATCAGCAGCCTACTAATGAGCAGTTCTTC. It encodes CATSDNQQPTNEQFF.

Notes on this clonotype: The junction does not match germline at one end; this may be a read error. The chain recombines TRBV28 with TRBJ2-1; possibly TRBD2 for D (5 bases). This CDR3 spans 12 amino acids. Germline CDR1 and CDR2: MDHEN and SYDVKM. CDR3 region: CAAGGPTDEHFF. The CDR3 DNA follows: TGTGCAGCAGGAGGTCCAACGGATGAGCATTTCTTC.

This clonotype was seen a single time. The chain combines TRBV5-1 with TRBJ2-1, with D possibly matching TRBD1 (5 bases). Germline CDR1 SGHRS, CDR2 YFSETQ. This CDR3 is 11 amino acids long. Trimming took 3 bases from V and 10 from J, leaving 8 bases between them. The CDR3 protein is CASSSQGEQFF. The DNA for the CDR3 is TGCGCCAGCAGCTCTCAGGGAGAGCAGTTCTTC.

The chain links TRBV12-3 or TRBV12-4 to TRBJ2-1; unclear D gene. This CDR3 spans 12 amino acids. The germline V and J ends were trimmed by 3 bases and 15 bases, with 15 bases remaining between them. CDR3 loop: CASSFSCTVRFF. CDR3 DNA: TGTGCCAGCAGTTTCTCCTGTACAGTTCGGTTCTTC.

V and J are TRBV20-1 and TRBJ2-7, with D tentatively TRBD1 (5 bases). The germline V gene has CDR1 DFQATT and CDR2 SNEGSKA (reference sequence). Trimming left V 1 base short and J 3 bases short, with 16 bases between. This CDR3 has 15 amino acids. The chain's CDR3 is CSARGVVLGDYEQYF. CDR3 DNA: TGCAGTGCTAGAGGGGTGGTATTAGGGGACTACGAGCAGTACTTC.

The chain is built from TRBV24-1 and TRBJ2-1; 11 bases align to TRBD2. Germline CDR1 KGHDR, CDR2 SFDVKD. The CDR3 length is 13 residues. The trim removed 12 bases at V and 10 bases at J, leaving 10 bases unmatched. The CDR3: CAYGTSGLEEQFF. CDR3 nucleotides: TGTGCCTACGGGACTAGCGGTTTGGAAGAGCAGTTCTTC.

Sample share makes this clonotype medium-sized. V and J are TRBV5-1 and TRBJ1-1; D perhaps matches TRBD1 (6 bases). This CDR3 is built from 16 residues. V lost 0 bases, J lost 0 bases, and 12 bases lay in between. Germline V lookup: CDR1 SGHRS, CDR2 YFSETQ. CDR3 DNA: TGCGCCAGCAGCTTGGGAGGGTGGACAGTGAACACTGAAGCTTTCTTT. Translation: CASSLGGWTVNTEAFF.

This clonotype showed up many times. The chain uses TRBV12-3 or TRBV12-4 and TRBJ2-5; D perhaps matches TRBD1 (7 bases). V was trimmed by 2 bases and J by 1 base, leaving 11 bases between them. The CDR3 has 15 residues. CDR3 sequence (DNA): TGTGCCAGCAGTTTACAGGGGGGTGTCCAAGAGACCCAGTACTTC. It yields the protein CASSLQGGVQETQYF.

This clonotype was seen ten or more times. The CDR3 region is CASSLGTSTGELFF. For the CDR3, the DNA is TGCGCCAGCAGCCTAGGGACTAGCACCGGGGAGCTGTTTTTT. This rearrangement joins TRBV4-1 to TRBJ2-2, with 8 bases matching TRBD2. This CDR3 has 14 residues. CDR1 MGHRA and CDR2 YSYEKL come from the germline V gene. V was clipped by 4 bases and J by 4 bases; unmatched bases: 2.